The subject of this entry is one T cell receptor beta chain. The antigen is undetermined. The PCR had 60 Vbeta and 13 Jbeta primers. Profiled with immunoSEQ multiplex PCR; TCRdb holds only in-frame clones, not every one. This sample's clone table lists 150,000 or so clones. These donors counted as nominally healthy when sampled, but unrecorded immune exposures were likely. The germline CDR1 and CDR2 sequences are SGHRS and YFSETQ. Trimming at V came to 0 bases and at J to 5 bases, leaving 10 bases not matched to a gene. CDR3 size: 16 residues. These data come from a study of cytomegalovirus exposure and HLA in healthy donors. Study-level points and caveats: Testing in vitro showed a few CMV-associated chains specific for CMV antigens. Of the V segments, some could not be distinguished, including TRBV6-2 and TRBV6-3, and were excluded.

Sequencing was done on a sample of PBMCs. The sequence was collected from an older woman in good health and CMV-seronegative. This chain uses TRBV5-1 with TRBJ2-7; 8 bases are shared with TRBD2. CDR3 amino acids: CASSLAGSGGQDEQYF. CDR3 bases: TGCGCCAGCAGCTTGGCGGGGTCGGGAGGGCAGGACGAGCAGTACTTC.